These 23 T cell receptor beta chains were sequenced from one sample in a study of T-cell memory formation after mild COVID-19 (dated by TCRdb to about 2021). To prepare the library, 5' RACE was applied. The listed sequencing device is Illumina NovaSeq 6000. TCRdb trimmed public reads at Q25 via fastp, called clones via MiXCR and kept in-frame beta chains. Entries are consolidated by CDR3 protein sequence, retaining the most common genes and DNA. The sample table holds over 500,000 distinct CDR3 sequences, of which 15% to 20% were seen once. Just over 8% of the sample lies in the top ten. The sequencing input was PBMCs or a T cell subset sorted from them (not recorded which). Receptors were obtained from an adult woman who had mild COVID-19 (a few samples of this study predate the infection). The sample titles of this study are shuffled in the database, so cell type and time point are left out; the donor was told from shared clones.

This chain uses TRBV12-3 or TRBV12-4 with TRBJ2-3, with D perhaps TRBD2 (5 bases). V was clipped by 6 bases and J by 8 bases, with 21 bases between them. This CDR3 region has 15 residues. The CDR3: CASSLISDALGTQYF. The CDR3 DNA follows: TGTGCCAGCAGCCTCATTAGCGACGCGCTGGGTACGCAGTATTTT.

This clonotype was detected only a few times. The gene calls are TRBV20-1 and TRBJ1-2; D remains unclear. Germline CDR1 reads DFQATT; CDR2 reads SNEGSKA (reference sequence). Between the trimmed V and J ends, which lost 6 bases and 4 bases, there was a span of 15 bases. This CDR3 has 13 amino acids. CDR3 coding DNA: TGCAGTGCGCGACCTTTCGGCAGCTATGGCTACACCTTC. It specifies CSARPFGSYGYTF.

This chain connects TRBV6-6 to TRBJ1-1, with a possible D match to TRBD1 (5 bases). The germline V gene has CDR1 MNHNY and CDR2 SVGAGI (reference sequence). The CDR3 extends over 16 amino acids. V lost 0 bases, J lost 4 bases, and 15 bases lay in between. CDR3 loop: CASSYSPGRGTTEAFF. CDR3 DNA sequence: TGTGCCAGCAGTTACTCCCCGGGCCGAGGGACCACTGAAGCTTTCTTT.

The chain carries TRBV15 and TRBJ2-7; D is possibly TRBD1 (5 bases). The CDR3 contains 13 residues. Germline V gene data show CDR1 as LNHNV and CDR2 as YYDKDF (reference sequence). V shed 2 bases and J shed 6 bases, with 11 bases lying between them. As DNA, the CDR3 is TGTGCCACCAGCAGAAACTCAGGGCCCGAGCAGTACTTC. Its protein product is CATSRNSGPEQYF.

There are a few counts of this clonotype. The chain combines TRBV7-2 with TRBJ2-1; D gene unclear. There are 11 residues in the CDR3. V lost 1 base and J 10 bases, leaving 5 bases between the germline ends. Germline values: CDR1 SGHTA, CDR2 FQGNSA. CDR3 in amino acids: CASSLGEEQFF. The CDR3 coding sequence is TGTGCCAGCAGCTTAGGGGAAGAGCAGTTCTTC.

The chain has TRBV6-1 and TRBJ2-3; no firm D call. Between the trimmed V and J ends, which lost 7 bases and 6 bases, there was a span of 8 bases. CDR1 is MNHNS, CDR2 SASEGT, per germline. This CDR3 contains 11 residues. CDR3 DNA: TGTGCCAGCACCTACCAGGATACGCAGTATTTT. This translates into CASTYQDTQYF.

DNA for the CDR3: TGTGCCAGCACCCCCTCGCGTTCTGGGGCCAACGTCCTGACTTTC. Protein sequence: CASTPSRSGANVLTF. The chain combines TRBV25-1 with TRBJ2-6; no clear D. The germline V gene has CDR1 MGHDK and CDR2 SYGVNS. The CDR3 is made up of 15 amino acids. Trimming left V 7 bases short and J 1 base short, with 11 bases between. Drawing the rest from reference TRBV25-1 and TRBJ2-6, the complete variable domain is EADIYQTPRYLVIGTGKKITLECSQTMGHDKMYWYQQDPGMELHLIHYSYGVNSTEKGDLSSESTVSRIRTEHFPLTLESARPSHTSQYLCASTPSRSGANVLTFGAGSRLTVL.

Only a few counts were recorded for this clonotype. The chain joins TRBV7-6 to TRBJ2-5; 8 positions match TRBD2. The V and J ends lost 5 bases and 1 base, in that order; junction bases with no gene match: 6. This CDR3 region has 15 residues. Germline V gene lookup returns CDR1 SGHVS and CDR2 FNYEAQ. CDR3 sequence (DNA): TGTGCCAGCAGCGCCGCCGGGGGGGCCCAAGAGACCCAGTACTTC. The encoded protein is CASSAAGGAQETQYF.

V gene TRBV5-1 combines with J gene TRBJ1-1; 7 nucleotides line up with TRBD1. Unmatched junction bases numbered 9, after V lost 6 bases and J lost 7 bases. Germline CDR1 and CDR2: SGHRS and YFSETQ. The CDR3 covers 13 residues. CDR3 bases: TGCGCCAGCAAAGTTACGGGACAGCTTGAAGCTTTCTTT. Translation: CASKVTGQLEAFF.

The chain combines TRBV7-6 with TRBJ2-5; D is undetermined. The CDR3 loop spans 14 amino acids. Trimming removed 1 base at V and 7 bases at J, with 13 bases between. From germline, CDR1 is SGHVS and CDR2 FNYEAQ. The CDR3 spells CASSLGLESRTQYF. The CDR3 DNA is TGTGCCAGCAGCTTAGGGCTGGAGTCGCGGACCCAGTACTTC.

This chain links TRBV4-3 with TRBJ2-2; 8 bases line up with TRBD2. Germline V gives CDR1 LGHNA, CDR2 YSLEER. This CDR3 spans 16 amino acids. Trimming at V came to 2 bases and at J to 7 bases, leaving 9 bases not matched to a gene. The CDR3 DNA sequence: TGCGCCAGCAGCCAACCAGCGGGAGTCAAAGGCGGGGAGCTGTTTTTT. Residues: CASSQPAGVKGGELFF.

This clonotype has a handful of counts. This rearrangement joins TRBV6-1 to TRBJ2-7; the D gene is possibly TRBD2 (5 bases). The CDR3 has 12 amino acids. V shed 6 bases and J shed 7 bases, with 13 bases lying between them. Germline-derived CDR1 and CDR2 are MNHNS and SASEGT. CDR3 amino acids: CASRGSEVEQYF. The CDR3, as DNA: TGTGCCAGCAGGGGGAGTGAAGTGGAGCAGTACTTC.

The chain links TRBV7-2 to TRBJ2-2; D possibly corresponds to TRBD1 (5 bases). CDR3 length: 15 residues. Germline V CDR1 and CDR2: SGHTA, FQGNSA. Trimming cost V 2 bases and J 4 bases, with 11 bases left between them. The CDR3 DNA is TGTGCCAGCAGCTTACAAGGGGCCCCCACCGGGGAGCTGTTTTTT. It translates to CASSLQGAPTGELFF.

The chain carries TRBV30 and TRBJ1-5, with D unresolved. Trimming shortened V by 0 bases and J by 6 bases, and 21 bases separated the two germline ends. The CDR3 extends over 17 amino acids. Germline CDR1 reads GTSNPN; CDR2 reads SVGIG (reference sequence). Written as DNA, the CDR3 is TGTGCCTGGAGTGTACGGAAGGAATCCTCATCATCTCAGCCCCAGCATTTT. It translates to CAWSVRKESSSSQPQHF. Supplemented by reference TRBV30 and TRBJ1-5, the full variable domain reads SQTIHQWPATLVQPVGSPLSLECTVEGTSNPNLYWYRQAAGRGLQLLFYSVGIGQISSEVPQNLSASRPQDRQFILSSKKLLLSDSGFYLCAWSVRKESSSSQPQHFGDGTRLSIL.

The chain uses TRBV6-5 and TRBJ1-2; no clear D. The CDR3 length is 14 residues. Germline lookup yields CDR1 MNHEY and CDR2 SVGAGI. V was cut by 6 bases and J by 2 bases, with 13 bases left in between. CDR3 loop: CASRPGGKNYGYTF. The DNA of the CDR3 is TGTGCCAGCAGGCCGGGCGGCAAAAACTATGGCTACACCTTC.

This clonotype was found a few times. DNA of the CDR3: TGTGCCAGCAGCCAAGTTAAAGGGGCGCAGAACGAGCAGTACTTC. This encodes CASSQVKGAQNEQYF. This chain joins TRBV14 and TRBJ2-7, with D maybe TRBD1 (5 bases). The CDR3 is made up of 15 amino acids. In germline, CDR1 is SGHDN, CDR2 FVKESK. Trimming left V 1 base short and J 5 bases short, with 15 bases between.

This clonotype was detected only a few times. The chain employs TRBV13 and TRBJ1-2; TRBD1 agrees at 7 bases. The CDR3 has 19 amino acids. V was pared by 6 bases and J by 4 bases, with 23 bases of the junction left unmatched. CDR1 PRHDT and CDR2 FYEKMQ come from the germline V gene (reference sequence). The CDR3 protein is CASSYNGDRALGISYGYTF. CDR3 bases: TGTGCCAGCAGTTATAACGGTGACAGGGCCCTGGGTATTAGCTATGGCTACACCTTC.

CDR3 nucleotide sequence: TGTGCCAGCAGTAGGGTAGCGGGGGCCTACGAGCAGTACTTC. This sequence encodes CASSRVAGAYEQYF. The V and J genes are TRBV25-1 and TRBJ2-7; 9 nucleotides match TRBD2. The CDR3 is made up of 14 amino acids. CDR1 and CDR2 (germline): MGHDK, SYGVNS. J gave up 2 bases and V 5 bases, and 4 bases lay outside the gene matches.

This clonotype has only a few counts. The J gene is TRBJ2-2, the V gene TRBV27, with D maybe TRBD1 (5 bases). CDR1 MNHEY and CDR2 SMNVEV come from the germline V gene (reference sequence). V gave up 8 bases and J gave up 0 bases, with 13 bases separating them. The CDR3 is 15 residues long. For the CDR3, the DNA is TGTGCCAGCCGCCGCACAGGATCGAACACCGGGGAGCTGTTTTTT. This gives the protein CASRRTGSNTGELFF.

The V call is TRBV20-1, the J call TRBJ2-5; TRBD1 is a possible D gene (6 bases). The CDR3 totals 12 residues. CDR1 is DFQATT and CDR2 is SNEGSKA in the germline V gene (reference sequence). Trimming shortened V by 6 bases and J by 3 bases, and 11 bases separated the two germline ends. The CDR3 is CSARGGKETQYF. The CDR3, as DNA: TGCAGTGCCCGAGGGGGTAAAGAGACCCAGTACTTC.

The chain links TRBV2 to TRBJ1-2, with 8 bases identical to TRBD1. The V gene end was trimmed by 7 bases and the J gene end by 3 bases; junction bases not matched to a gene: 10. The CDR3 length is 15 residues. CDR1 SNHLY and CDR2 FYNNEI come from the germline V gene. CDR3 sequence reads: CASKDRARGHYGYTF. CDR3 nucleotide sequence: TGTGCCAGCAAGGATCGGGCCAGGGGGCACTATGGCTACACCTTC. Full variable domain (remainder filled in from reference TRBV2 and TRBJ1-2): EPEVTQTPSHQVTQMGQEVILRCVPISNHLYFYWYRQILGQKVEFLVSFYNNEISEKSEIFDDQFSVERPDGSNFTLKIRSTKLEDSAMYFCASKDRARGHYGYTFGSGTRLTVV.

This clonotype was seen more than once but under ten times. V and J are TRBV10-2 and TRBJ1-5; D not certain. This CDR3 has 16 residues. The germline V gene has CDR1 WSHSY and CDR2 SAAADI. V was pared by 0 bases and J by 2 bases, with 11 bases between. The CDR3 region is CASSESGIVGNQPQHF. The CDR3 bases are TGCGCCAGCAGTGAGTCAGGAATAGTGGGCAATCAGCCCCAGCATTTT.

The chain's CDR3 is CSAGHAGTDTQYF. Here the CDR3 DNA reads TGCAGTGCTGGACATGCAGGCACAGATACGCAGTATTTT. The V gene is TRBV20-1, the J gene TRBJ2-3; perhaps TRBD1 as D (5 bases). V lost 5 bases and J 1 base, leaving 10 bases between the germline ends. The CDR3 length is 13 residues. Germline CDR1 DFQATT, CDR2 SNEGSKA (reference sequence).